This TCR beta chain was profiled in a study of blood T cells in healthy people across ages. Combining a sample-barcoded 5' primer with a J-beta primer mix, a second PCR ran for about 7 to 11 cycles. TCRdb re-derived calls from the 5' RACE reads in MiXCR, one entry per CDR3 protein. Among roughly 1.9 million distinct CDR3 sequences listed, around 40% were seen once. This clonotype has just a few counts. The CDR3 spans 16 residues. Trimming stripped 4 bases from V and 7 bases from J, with 23 bases between. The germline CDR1 and CDR2 sequences are SQVTM and ANQGSEA. The chain employs TRBV29-1 and TRBJ2-1; tentatively, D is TRBD1 (6 bases). The sequence came from a human donor in good health. The sequenced sample was blood. The CDR3 sequence is CSVGGGPFSRGNEQFF. DNA for the CDR3: TGCAGCGTTGGTGGGGGACCTTTCTCTAGGGGGAATGAGCAGTTCTTC.